The 27 T cell receptor beta chains in this list originate from one sample, sequenced in a study of T cell responses to AZD1222 COVID-19 vaccine. TCRdb's copy holds only in-frame clones and misses some; the assay was immunoSEQ multiplex PCR. The data show 150,000 to 200,000 clones, roughly 92% seen once. Sequencing was performed on peripheral blood, taken 28 days after the second AZD1222 dose. These receptors were collected from an adult who received the AZD1222 COVID-19 vaccine.

In DNA, the CDR3 is TGTGCCAGCAGGGTGGGACAGGGCCTCGAGCAGTACTTC. Its translation is CASRVGQGLEQYF. The rearrangement uses TRBV12-3 or TRBV12-4 and TRBJ2-7; 9 nucleotides align to TRBD1. V trimming: 6 bases; J trimming: 6 bases; junction bases outside the gene matches: 6. The CDR3 loop spans 13 amino acids.

The chain couples TRBV30 to TRBJ1-2; tentatively, D is TRBD1 (5 bases). This CDR3 region has 14 residues. The V end was cut by 1 base, the J end by 5 bases, with 14 bases between. Germline V CDR1 and CDR2: GTSNPN, SVGIG (reference sequence). CDR3 amino acids: CAWSGTSRLYGYTF. DNA for the CDR3: TGTGCCTGGAGTGGGACATCGAGGTTGTATGGCTACACCTTC.

The chain combines TRBV4-2 with TRBJ2-3, with D maybe TRBD2 (5 bases). V dropped 2 bases and J dropped 1 base, with 10 bases sitting between them. Germline CDR1 LGHNA, CDR2 YNFKEQ. This CDR3 has 15 amino acids. The CDR3 spells CASSQRRAGTDTQYF. CDR3 bases: TGTGCCAGCAGCCAACGTCGAGCGGGCACAGATACGCAGTATTTT.

The chain carries TRBV27 and TRBJ2-7; D perhaps matches TRBD2 (6 bases). Trimming left V 4 bases short and J 2 bases short, with 12 bases between. CDR1 is MNHEY, CDR2 SMNVEV, per germline (reference sequence). The CDR3 is made up of 14 amino acids. The CDR3 region has the DNA TGTGCCAGCAGTTCTGGGCGGGGTCCCTACGAGCAGTACTTC. Amino acids: CASSSGRGPYEQYF.

This clone was seen a handful of times. The chain employs TRBV6-5 and TRBJ1-4, with D uncertain. The CDR3 totals 16 residues. CDR1 is MNHEY and CDR2 is SVGAGI in the germline V gene. The V and J ends lost 4 bases and 0 bases respectively, with 12 bases between them. The CDR3 DNA is TGTGCCAGCAGTTCCCCCTGGGGAGCAACTAATGAAAAACTGTTTTTT. Translation: CASSSPWGATNEKLFF.

The chain is built from TRBV5-1 and TRBJ2-2, with D possibly TRBD1 on 5 matching bases. CDR1 is SGHRS and CDR2 is YFSETQ in the germline V gene. Trimming stripped 0 bases from V and 0 bases from J, with 12 bases between. The CDR3 spans 17 residues. For the CDR3, the DNA is TGCGCCAGCAGCTTGGGGTGGACATCCGCGAACACCGGGGAGCTGTTTTTT. This gives the protein CASSLGWTSANTGELFF. Full variable domain (rest looked up from reference TRBV5-1 and TRBJ2-2): KAGVTQTPRYLIKTRGQQVTLSCSPISGHRSVSWYQQTPGQGLQFLFEYFSETQRNKGNFPGRFSGRQFSNSRSEMNVSTLELGDSALYLCASSLGWTSANTGELFFGEGSRLTVL.

V is TRBV7-6 and J is TRBJ2-7; D gene unclear. Trimming removed 1 base at V and 0 bases at J, with 7 bases between. The CDR3 is 14 residues long. CDR1 SGHVS and CDR2 FNYEAQ come from the germline V gene. As DNA, the CDR3 is TGTGCCAGCAGCTTAGGGGCCGGCTCCTACGAGCAGTACTTC. It yields the protein CASSLGAGSYEQYF.

The chain combines TRBV4-2 with TRBJ2-7; D ambiguous. Germline CDR1 and CDR2: LGHNA and YNFKEQ. V lost 1 base, J lost 1 base, and 5 bases lay in between. The CDR3 has 13 residues. CDR3 nucleotide sequence: TGTGCCAGCAGCCAAGCCAGGTCCTACGAGCAGTACTTC. Translation gives CASSQARSYEQYF.

The chain recombines TRBV19 with TRBJ1-2; weak D call: TRBD1 (6 bases). Trimming removed 4 bases at V and 4 bases at J, with 16 bases between. In germline, CDR1 is LNHDA, CDR2 SQIVND (reference sequence). The CDR3 loop spans 15 amino acids. The CDR3 sequence is CASSKPGQPAYGYTF. In nucleotides, the CDR3 is TGTGCCAGTAGTAAACCGGGACAACCAGCCTATGGCTACACCTTC.

The rearrangement links TRBV5-1 to TRBJ1-2, with TRBD1 identical over 11 bases. This CDR3 is 13 amino acids long. The junction had 2 bases not matched to a gene; V was cut back by 3 bases and J by 7 bases. The germline CDR1 and CDR2 sequences are SGHRS and YFSETQ. CDR3 region: CASSYGQGAGYTF. Here the CDR3 DNA reads TGCGCCAGCAGCTATGGACAGGGGGCTGGCTACACCTTC.

The chain joins TRBV12-3 or TRBV12-4 to TRBJ1-1; maybe TRBD1 (5 bases). Trimming removed 4 bases from V and 7 bases from J, with 10 bases in between. The CDR3 totals 12 residues. The CDR3 DNA is TGTGCCAGCAGTTCGGCCAGGGTTGAAGCTTTCTTT. Its translation: CASSSARVEAFF.

The gene calls are TRBV5-8 and TRBJ1-1; 7 bases match TRBD1. J lost 5 bases, V lost 0 bases, and 7 bases had no gene match. The CDR3 totals 15 residues. Germline CDR1 reads SGHTS; CDR2 reads YDEGEE. DNA for the CDR3: TGTGCCAGCAGCTTGGGACAGGGAGCGGGAACTGAAGCTTTCTTT. Amino acid sequence: CASSLGQGAGTEAFF.

The chain employs TRBV9 and TRBJ1-2; D not certain. V shed 4 bases and J shed 2 bases, with 6 bases lying between them. The CDR3 has 12 amino acids. Germline V gives CDR1 SGDLS, CDR2 YYNGEE. CDR3 sequence (DNA): TGTGCCAGCAGCCCTAACAACTATGGCTACACCTTC. This codes for CASSPNNYGYTF.

Regarding this clone: Its ends do not fully match the called genes, so a read error is possible. The genes are TRBV7-7 and TRBJ1-4, with no clear D. The CDR3 length is 14 residues. Germline CDR1 reads SSHAT; CDR2 reads FNYEAQ (reference sequence). The CDR3 sequence: CASRPRVLAEKLFF. The CDR3 region has the DNA TGTGCTAGCAGACCAAGGGTGTTGGCTGAAAAACTGTTTTTT.

This clone has a single count. The chain employs TRBV18 and TRBJ2-1, with D possibly being TRBD1 (6 bases). Germline CDR1 KGHSH, CDR2 LQKENI. This CDR3 spans 16 amino acids. Trimming stripped 0 bases from V and 2 bases from J, with 11 bases between. CDR3 amino acids: CASSPPGARTYNEQFF. In DNA form, the CDR3 reads TGTGCCAGCTCACCACCGGGGGCTAGAACCTACAATGAGCAGTTCTTC.

The chain joins TRBV27 to TRBJ1-6; D uncertain. V gave up 6 bases and J gave up 6 bases, with 9 bases separating them. The CDR3 extends over 13 amino acids. CDR1 MNHEY and CDR2 SMNVEV come from the germline V gene (reference sequence). The CDR3 loop is CASSRILNSPLHF. CDR3 nucleotides: TGTGCCAGCAGCCGGATCCTTAATTCACCCCTCCACTTT.

Here the CDR3 reads CASSEGWQGSVAEAFF. The CDR3 DNA reads TGTGCCAGCAGTGAAGGGTGGCAGGGGAGTGTCGCTGAAGCTTTCTTT. The chain has TRBV6-1 and TRBJ1-1, with D possibly TRBD1 on 6 matching bases. The CDR3 sequence is 16 residues long. V dropped 1 base and J dropped 6 bases, with 18 bases sitting between them. Per germline, CDR1 MNHNS and CDR2 SASEGT.

The V and J genes are TRBV11-2 and TRBJ1-1; possible D gene TRBD1, 6 bases. Germline V gene lookup returns CDR1 SGHAT and CDR2 FQNNGV. This CDR3 has 12 amino acids. The V end was cut by 5 bases, the J end by 7 bases, with 11 bases between. The CDR3 protein is CASSRTGFEAFF. In DNA, the CDR3 is TGTGCCAGCAGCCGAACAGGGTTTGAAGCTTTCTTT.

The genes are TRBV5-1 and TRBJ1-1; D is ambiguous. Between the trimmed V and J ends, which lost 0 bases and 4 bases, there was a span of 10 bases. This CDR3 has 14 residues. CDR1 is SGHRS, CDR2 YFSETQ, per germline. CDR3 sequence reads: CASSLGQISTEAFF. DNA of the CDR3: TGCGCCAGCAGCTTGGGCCAAATCAGCACTGAAGCTTTCTTT.

The J gene is TRBJ1-5, the V gene TRBV19, with D perhaps TRBD1 (5 bases). The V end was cut by 9 bases, the J end by 0 bases, with 15 bases between. The CDR3 length is 15 residues. The germline gives CDR1 LNHDA, CDR2 SQIVND (reference sequence). This CDR3 reads CASSNFQGSNQPQHF. The CDR3 DNA reads as TGTGCCAGCTCGAACTTCCAGGGTAGCAATCAGCCCCAGCATTTT.

The J gene is TRBJ2-7, the V gene TRBV30; 7 bases fit TRBD2. The junction had 1 base not matched to a gene; V was cut back by 2 bases and J by 3 bases. This CDR3 comprises 12 residues. Per the germline V gene, CDR1 is GTSNPN and CDR2 is SVGIG (reference sequence). CDR3 residues: CAWSWGGYEQYF. CDR3 DNA: TGTGCCTGGAGTTGGGGGGGCTACGAGCAGTACTTC.

This CDR3 reads CASSYHRGPRFNGYTF. Written as DNA, the CDR3 is TGTGCCAGCAGTTATCACAGGGGGCCCAGATTCAATGGCTACACCTTC. V gene TRBV6-5 combines with J gene TRBJ1-2; 9 bases are a match to TRBD1. The V and J ends lost 3 bases and 6 bases, in that order; junction bases with no gene match: 11. This CDR3 spans 16 amino acids. Germline CDR1 is MNHEY and CDR2 is SVGAGI.

The chain employs TRBV5-4 and TRBJ2-1; D remains ambiguous. This CDR3 is 15 amino acids long. CDR1 SGHNT and CDR2 YYREEE come from the germline V gene (reference sequence). The V end lost 0 bases, the J end lost 5 bases, and 12 bases lay between the germline ends. CDR3 in amino acids: CASSLGHNNNNEQFF. The CDR3 bases are TGTGCCAGCAGCTTGGGGCACAATAATAACAATGAGCAGTTCTTC.

The chain uses TRBV6-5 and TRBJ2-7; possibly TRBD1 or TRBD2 for D (5 bases each). With 7 bases removed from V and 0 bases from J, the gap between germline ends came to 10 bases. This CDR3 comprises 13 residues. CDR1 and CDR2 from the germline V gene are MNHEY and SVGAGI. CDR3: CASKEGSSYEQYF. Here the CDR3 DNA reads TGTGCCAGCAAAGAGGGGAGCTCCTACGAGCAGTACTTC.

The chain is built from TRBV18 and TRBJ2-3, with D perhaps TRBD1 or TRBD2 (6 bases each). The CDR3 has 14 amino acids. V gave up 3 bases and J gave up 4 bases, with 11 bases separating them. Germline CDR1 is KGHSH and CDR2 is LQKENI. The CDR3 loop is CASSPQRGADTQYF. The CDR3 nucleotides read TGTGCCAGCTCACCTCAGAGGGGGGCAGATACGCAGTATTTT.

The chain has TRBV3-1 (or the pseudogene TRBV3-2) and TRBJ2-1, with 14 bases identical to TRBD2. This CDR3 has 17 amino acids. Per germline, CDR1 LGHDT and CDR2 YNNKEL (reference sequence). V shed 4 bases, J shed 7 bases, and the junction held 9 bases outside the gene matches. The DNA for the CDR3 is TGTGCCAGCAGCCCGGGCCCAGGGACTAGCGGGAGAAATGAGCAGTTCTTC. As protein: CASSPGPGTSGRNEQFF.

V is TRBV29-1 and J is TRBJ1-1, with D possibly being TRBD1 (5 bases). Trimming left V 1 base short and J 0 bases short, with 9 bases between. The CDR3 has 14 residues. Germline assignment: CDR1 SQVTM and CDR2 ANQGSEA. CDR3 in amino acids: CSVEVQGLNTEAFF. For the CDR3, the DNA is TGCAGCGTTGAAGTGCAGGGCCTGAACACTGAAGCTTTCTTT.